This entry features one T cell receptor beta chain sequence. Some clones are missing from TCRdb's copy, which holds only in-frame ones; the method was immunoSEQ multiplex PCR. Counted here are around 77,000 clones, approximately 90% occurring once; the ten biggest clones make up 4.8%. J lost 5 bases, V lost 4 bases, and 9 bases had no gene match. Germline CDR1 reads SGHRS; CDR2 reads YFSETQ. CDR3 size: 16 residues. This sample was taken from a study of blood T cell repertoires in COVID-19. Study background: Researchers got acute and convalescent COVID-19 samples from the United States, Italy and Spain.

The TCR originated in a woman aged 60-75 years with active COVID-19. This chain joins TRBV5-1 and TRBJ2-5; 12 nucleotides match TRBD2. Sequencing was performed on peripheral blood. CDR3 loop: CASSLRLAGVGETQYF. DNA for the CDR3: TGCGCCAGCAGCCTACGACTAGCGGGAGTGGGGGAGACCCAGTACTTC.